The subject of this entry is one T cell receptor (beta chain). The entry originates in a study of control samples from healthy donors and cancer patients. The CDR3 extends over 11 amino acids. CDR1 and CDR2 from the germline V gene are SGHDN and FVKESK. V lost 4 bases and J 3 bases, leaving 3 bases between the germline ends. Profiling relied on immunoSEQ multiplex PCR, and the TCRdb table lists in-frame clones only, not all of them. In the table there are about 270,000 clones, roughly 87% of which are singletons. Sequenced material: PBMCs. The receptor's source is a woman between 55 and 75 years old with lung cancer. This chain joins TRBV14 and TRBJ1-1; the D is unclear. CDR3 residues: CASSRYTEAFF. CDR3 bases: TGTGCCAGCAGCCGTTACACTGAAGCTTTCTTT.